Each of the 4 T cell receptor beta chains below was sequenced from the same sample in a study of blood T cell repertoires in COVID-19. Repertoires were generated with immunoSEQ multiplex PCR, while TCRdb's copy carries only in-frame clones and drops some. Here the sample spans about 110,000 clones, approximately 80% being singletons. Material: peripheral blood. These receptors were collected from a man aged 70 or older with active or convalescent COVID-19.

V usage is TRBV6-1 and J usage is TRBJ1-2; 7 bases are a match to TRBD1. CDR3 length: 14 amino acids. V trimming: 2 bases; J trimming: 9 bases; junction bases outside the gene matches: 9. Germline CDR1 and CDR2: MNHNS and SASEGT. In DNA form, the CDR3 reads TGTGCCAGCAGTGAATTTACAGGGGCGATGAGCTACACCTTC. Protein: CASSEFTGAMSYTF.

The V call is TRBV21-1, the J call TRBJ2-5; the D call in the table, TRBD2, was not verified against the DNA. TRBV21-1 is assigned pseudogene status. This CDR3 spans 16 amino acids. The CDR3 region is CASSKWGGRTQETQYF. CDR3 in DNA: TGTGCCAGCAGCAAATGGGGCGGGAGGACTCAAGAGACCCAGTACTTC.

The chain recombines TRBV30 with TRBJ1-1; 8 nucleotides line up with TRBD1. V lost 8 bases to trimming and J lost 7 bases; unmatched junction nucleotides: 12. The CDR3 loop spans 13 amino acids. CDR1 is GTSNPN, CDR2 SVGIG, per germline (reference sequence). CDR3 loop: CATGQGVSFEAFF. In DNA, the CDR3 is TGTGCCACCGGACAGGGAGTCTCCTTTGAAGCTTTCTTT.

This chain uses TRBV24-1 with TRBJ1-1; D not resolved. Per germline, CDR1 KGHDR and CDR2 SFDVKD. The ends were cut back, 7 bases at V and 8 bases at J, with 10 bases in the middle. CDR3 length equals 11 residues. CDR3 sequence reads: CATSVAGEAFF. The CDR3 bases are TGTGCCACCAGCGTAGCTGGCGAAGCTTTCTTT.